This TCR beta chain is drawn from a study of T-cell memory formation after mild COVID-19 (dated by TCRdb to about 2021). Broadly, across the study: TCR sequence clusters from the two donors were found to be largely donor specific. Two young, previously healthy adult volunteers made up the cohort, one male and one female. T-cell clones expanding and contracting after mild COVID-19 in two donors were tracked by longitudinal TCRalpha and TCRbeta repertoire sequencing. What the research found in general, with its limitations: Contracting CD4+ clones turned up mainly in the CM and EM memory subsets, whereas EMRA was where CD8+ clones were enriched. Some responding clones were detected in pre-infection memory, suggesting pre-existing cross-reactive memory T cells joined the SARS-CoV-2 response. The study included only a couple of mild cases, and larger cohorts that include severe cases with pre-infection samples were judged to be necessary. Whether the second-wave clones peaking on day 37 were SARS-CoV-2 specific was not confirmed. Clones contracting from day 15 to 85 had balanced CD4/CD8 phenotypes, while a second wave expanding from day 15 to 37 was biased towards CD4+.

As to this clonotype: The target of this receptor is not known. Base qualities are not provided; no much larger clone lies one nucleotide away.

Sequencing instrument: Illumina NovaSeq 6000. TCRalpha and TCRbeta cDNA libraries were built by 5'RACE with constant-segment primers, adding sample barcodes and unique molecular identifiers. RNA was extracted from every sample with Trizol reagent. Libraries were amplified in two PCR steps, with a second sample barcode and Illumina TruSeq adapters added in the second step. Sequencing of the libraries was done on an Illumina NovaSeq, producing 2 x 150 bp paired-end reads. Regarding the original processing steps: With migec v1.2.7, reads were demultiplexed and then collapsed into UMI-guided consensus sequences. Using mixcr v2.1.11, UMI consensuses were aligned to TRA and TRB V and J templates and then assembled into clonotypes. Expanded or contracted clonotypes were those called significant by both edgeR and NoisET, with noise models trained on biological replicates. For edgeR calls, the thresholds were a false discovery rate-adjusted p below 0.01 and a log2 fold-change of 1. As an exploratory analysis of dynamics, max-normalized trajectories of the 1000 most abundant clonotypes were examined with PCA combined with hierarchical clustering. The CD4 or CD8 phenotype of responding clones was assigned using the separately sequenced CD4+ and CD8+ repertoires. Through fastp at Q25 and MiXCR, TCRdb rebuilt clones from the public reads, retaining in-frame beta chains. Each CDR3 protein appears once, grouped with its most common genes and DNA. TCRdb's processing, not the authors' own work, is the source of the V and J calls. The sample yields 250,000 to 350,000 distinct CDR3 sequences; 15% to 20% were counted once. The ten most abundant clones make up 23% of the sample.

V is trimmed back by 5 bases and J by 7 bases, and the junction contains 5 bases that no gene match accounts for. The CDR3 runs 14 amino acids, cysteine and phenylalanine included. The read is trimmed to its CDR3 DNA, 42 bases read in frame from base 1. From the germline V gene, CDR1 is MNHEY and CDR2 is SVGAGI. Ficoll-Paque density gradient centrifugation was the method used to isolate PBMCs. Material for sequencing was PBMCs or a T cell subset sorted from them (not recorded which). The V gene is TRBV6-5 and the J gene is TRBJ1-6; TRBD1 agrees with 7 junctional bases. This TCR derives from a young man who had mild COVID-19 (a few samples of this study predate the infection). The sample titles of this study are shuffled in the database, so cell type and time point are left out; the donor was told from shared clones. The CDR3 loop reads CASSIQGINSPLHF. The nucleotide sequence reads TGTGCCAGCAGTATACAGGGGATCAATTCACCCCTCCACTTT.